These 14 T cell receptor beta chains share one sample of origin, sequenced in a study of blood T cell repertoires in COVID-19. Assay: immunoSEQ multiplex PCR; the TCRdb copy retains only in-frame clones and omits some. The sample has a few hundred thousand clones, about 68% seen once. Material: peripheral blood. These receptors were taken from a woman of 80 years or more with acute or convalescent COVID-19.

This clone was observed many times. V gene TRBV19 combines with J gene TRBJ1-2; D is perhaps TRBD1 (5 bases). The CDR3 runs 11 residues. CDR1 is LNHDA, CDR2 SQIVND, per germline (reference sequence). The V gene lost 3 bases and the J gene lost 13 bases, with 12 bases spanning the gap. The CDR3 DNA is TGTGCCAGTAGTATCGCAGGGAAGTCCACCTTC. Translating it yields CASSIAGKSTF.

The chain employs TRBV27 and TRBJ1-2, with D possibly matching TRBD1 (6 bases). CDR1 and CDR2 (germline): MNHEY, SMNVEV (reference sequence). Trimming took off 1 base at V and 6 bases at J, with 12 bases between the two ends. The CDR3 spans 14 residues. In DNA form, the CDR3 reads TGTGCCAGCAGTTTATATGGGGCAGGGGATGGCTACACCTTC. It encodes CASSLYGAGDGYTF.

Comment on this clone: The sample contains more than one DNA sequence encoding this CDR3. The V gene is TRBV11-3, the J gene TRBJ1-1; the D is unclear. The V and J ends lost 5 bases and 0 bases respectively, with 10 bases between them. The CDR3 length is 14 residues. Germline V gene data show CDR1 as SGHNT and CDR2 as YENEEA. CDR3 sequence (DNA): TGTGCCAGCAGCCCCGGCGGGGTGAACACTGAAGCTTTCTTT. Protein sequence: CASSPGGVNTEAFF.

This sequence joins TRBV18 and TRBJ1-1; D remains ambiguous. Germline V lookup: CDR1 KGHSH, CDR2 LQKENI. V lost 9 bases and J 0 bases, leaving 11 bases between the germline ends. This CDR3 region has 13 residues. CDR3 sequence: CASFNSMNTEAFF. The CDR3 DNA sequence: TGTGCCAGTTTCAACAGCATGAACACTGAAGCTTTCTTT.

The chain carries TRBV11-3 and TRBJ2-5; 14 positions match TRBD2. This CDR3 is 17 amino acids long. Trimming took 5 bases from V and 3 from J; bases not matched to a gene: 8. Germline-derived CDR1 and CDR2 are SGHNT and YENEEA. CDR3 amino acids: CASSPRLAGGLKETQYF. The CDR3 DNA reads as TGTGCCAGCAGCCCCCGACTAGCGGGAGGGCTAAAAGAGACCCAGTACTTC. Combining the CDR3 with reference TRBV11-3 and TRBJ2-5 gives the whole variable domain EAGVVQSPRYKIIEKKQPVAFWCNPISGHNTLYWYLQNLGQGPELLIRYENEEAVDDSQLPKDRFSAERLKGVDSTLKIQPAELGDSAVYLCASSPRLAGGLKETQYFGPGTRLLVL.

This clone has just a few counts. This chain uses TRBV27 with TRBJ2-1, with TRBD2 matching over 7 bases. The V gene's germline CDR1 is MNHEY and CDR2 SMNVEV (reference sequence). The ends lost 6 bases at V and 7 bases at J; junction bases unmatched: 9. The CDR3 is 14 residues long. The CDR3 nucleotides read TGTGCCAGCAGGCGGGAGCGGCGGATGAATGAGCAGTTCTTC. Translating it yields CASRRERRMNEQFF.

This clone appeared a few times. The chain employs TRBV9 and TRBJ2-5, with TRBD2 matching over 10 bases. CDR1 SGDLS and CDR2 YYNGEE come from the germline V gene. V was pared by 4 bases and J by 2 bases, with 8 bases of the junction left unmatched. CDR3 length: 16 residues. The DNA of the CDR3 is TGTGCCAGCAGCCCACCCCCACTAGCGGGGCAAGAGACCCAGTACTTC. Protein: CASSPPPLAGQETQYF. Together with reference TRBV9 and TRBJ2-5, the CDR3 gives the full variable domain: DSGVTQTPKHLITATGQRVTLRCSPRSGDLSVYWYQQSLDQGLQFLIQYYNGEERAKGNILERFSAQQFPDLHSELNLSSLELGDSALYFCASSPPPLAGQETQYFGPGTRLLVL.

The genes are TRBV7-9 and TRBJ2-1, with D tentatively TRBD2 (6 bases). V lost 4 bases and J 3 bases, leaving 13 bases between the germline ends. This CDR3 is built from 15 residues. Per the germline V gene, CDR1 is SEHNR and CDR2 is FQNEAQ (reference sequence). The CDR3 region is CASSSRDSNYNEQFF. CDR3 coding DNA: TGTGCCAGCAGCTCTCGGGACTCTAACTACAATGAGCAGTTCTTC.

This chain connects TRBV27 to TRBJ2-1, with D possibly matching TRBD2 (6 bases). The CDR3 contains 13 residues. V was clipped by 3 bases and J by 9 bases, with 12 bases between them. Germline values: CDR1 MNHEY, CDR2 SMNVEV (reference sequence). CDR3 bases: TGTGCCAGCAGTTTTTCTAGCGCCAGTGAGCAGTTCTTC. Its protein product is CASSFSSASEQFF.

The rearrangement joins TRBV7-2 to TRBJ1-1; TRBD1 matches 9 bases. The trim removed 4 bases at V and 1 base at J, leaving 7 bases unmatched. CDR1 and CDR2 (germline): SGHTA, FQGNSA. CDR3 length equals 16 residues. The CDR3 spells CASSSTRQGGNTEAFF. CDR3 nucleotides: TGTGCCAGCAGCTCCACCCGACAGGGGGGGAACACTGAAGCTTTCTTT.

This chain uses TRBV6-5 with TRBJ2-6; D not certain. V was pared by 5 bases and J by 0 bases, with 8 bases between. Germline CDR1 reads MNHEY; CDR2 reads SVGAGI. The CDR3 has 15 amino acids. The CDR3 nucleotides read TGTGCCAGCAGTCTACAGAGCTCTGGGGCCAACGTCCTGACTTTC. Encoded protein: CASSLQSSGANVLTF.

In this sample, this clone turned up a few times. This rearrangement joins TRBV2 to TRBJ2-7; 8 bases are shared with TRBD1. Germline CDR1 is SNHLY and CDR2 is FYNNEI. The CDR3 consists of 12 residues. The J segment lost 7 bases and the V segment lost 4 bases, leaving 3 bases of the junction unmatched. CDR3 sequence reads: CASSATGGEQYF. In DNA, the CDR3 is TGTGCCAGCAGTGCCACAGGGGGGGAGCAGTACTTC.

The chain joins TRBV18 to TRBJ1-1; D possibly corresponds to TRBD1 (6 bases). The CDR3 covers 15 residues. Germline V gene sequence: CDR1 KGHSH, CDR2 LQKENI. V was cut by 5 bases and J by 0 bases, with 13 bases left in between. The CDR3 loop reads CASSRTADMNTEAFF. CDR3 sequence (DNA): TGTGCCAGCTCAAGGACAGCCGACATGAACACTGAAGCTTTCTTT.

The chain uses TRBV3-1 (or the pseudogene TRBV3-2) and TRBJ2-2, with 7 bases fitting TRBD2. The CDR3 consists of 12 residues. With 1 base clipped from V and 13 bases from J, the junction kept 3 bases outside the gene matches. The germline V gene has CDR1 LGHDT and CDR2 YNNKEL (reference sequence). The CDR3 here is CASSQVPGGLFF. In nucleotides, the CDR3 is TGTGCCAGCAGCCAAGTTCCGGGAGGGCTGTTTTTT.